This T cell receptor (beta chain) was sequenced for a study of T cells in Graves' hyperthyroidism and ophthalmopathy. Study results and limitations: Ophthalmopathy was predicted by the model a median of about six months ahead of onset. Expanded thyroid clonotypes (above 0.001) were mostly also found in blood.

There are many counts of this clonotype. Its specificity is not known. Those patients with uncontrolled infection, other autoimmune disease, pregnancy or lactation were excluded. The PBMCs were taken from 10 ml of fresh peripheral blood. Germline CDR1 reads SGHAT; CDR2 reads FQNNGV. The length of the CDR3 is 15 residues. Trimming stripped 5 bases from V and 5 bases from J, with 16 bases between. From RNA transcripts, TCR beta CDR3 regions were amplified. RT-PCR in the first round (using the HTBI primer set) targeted the TCR CDR3. One entry per CDR3 protein results from TCRdb running MiXCR on the multiplex PCR reads. The table includes some 490,000 distinct CDR3 sequences, 22% detected once.

The sequencing sample was made of blood. The receptor's source is a woman aged 70-85 years with Graves' ophthalmopathy. The chain is built from TRBV11-2 and TRBJ2-1; weak D call: TRBD2 (5 bases). The CDR3 DNA follows: TGTGCCAGCAGCAGGACTTGGGTTCAGAACAATGAGCAGTTCTTC. This translates into CASSRTWVQNNEQFF.